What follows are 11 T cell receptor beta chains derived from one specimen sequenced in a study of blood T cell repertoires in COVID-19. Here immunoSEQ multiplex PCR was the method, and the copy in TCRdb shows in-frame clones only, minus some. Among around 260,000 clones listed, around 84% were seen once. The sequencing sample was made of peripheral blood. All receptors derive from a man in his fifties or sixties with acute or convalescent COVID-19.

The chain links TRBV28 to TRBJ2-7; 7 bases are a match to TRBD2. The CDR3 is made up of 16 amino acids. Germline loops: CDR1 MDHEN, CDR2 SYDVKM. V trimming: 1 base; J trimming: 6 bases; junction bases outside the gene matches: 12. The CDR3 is CASSLFPQRDRGEQYF. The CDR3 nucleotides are TGTGCCAGCAGTTTATTCCCCCAGCGGGACCGGGGCGAGCAGTACTTC.

CDR3 coding DNA: TGTGCCAGCAGCGCCCCCGGGACAGGGTCCTACGAGCAGTACTTC. Its protein is CASSAPGTGSYEQYF. The V call is TRBV7-9, the J call TRBJ2-7; TRBD1 matches at 9 bases. The V gene end was trimmed by 5 bases and the J gene end by 1 base; junction bases not matched to a gene: 6. The CDR3 has 15 residues. Germline V gene data show CDR1 as SEHNR and CDR2 as FQNEAQ (reference sequence).

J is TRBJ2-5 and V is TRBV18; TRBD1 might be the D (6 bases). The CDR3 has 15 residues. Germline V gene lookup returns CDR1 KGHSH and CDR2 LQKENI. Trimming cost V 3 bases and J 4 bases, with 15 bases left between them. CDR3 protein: CASSPSTGMAETQYF. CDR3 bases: TGTGCCAGCTCACCCTCCACAGGGATGGCAGAGACCCAGTACTTC.

This CDR3 is CASSVAGGVQNIQYF. CDR3 nucleotide sequence: TGTGCCAGCAGCGTAGCGGGCGGGGTACAAAACATTCAGTACTTC. The V call is TRBV9, the J call TRBJ2-4; D may be TRBD2 (6 bases). Per germline, CDR1 SGDLS and CDR2 YYNGEE. The V gene lost 0 bases and the J gene lost 5 bases, with 12 bases spanning the gap. This CDR3 contains 15 residues.

CDR3 bases: TGTGCCAGCAGCTCCCCAGGCAGATTATCCTACGAGCAGTACTTC. Translated: CASSSPGRLSYEQYF. The rearrangement joins TRBV7-9 to TRBJ2-7, with D uncertain. This CDR3 spans 15 amino acids. The V gene's germline CDR1 is SEHNR and CDR2 FQNEAQ (reference sequence). The V gene lost 4 bases and the J gene lost 1 base, with 14 bases spanning the gap. Drawing the rest from reference TRBV7-9 and TRBJ2-7, the complete variable domain is DTGVSQNPRHKITKRGQNVTFRCDPISEHNRLYWYRQTLGQGPEFLTYFQNEAQLEKSRLLSDRFSAERPKGSFSTLEIQRTEQGDSAMYLCASSSPGRLSYEQYFGPGTRLTVT.

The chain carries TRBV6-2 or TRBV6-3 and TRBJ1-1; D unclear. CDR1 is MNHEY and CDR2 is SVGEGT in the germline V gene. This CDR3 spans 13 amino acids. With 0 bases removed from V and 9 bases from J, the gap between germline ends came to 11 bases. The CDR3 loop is CASSYSPEGKAFF. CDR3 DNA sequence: TGTGCCAGCAGTTACTCCCCAGAGGGAAAAGCTTTCTTT.

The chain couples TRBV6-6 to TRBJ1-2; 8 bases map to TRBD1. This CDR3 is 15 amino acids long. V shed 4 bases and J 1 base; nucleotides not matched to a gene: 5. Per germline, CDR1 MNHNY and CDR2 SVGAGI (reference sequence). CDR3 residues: CASSFGQGNNYGYTF. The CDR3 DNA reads TGTGCCAGCAGTTTCGGACAGGGTAATAACTATGGCTACACCTTC.

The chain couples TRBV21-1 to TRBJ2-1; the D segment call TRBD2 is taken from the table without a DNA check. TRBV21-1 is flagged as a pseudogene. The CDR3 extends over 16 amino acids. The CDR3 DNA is TGTGCCAGCAGCAAGCGACTAGCGGGCTCCTACAATGAGCAGTTCTTC. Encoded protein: CASSKRLAGSYNEQFF.

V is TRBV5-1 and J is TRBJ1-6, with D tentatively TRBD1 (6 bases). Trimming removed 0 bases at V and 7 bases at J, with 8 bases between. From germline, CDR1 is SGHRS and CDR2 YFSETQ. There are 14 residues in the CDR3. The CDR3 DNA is TGCGCCAGCAGCTTGGGACAGGCGAATTCACCCCTCCACTTT. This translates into CASSLGQANSPLHF.

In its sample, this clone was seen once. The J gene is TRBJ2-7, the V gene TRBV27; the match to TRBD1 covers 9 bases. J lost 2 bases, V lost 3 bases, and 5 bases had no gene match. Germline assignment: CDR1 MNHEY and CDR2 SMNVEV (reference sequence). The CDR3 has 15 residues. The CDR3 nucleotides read TGTGCCAGCAGTTTCCGGGACAGGGTTGCCTACGAGCAGTACTTC. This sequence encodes CASSFRDRVAYEQYF.

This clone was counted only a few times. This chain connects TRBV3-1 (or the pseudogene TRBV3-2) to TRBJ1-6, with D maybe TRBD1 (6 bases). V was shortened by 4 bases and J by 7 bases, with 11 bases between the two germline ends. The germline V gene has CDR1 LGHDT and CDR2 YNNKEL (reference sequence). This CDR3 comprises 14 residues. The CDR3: CASSPSGDNSPLHF. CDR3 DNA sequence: TGTGCCAGCAGCCCCTCAGGGGACAATTCACCCCTCCACTTT.